This T cell receptor (beta chain) was obtained from a study of T cells in Graves' hyperthyroidism and ophthalmopathy. Findings of the study overall: Within blood appeared most thyroid clonotypes that had expanded above 0.001.

This clonotype occurred many times. Antigen unknown. The study excluded patients with uncontrolled infection, other autoimmune disease, pregnancy or lactation. The authors obtained PBMCs from over 7.5 ml of fresh peripheral blood. It was RNA transcripts that yielded the amplified TCR beta CDR3 regions. RT-PCR in the first round (using the HTBI primer set) targeted the TCR CDR3. From the multiplex PCR reads, TCRdb called clonotypes with MiXCR, one entry per CDR3 protein. Of some 620,000 distinct CDR3 sequences in the sample, about 16% were seen once. This receptor was identified in a woman aged 30 to 39 with Graves' hyperthyroidism. Sequences were obtained from blood.

This chain's CDR3 is CAWSAPGFQETQYF. The CDR3 DNA is TGTGCCTGGAGTGCACCGGGGTTTCAAGAGACCCAGTACTTC. The chain has TRBV30 and TRBJ2-5; a weak D match, TRBD2 (5 bases). Trimming shortened V by 1 base and J by 2 bases, and 11 bases separated the two germline ends. This CDR3 has 14 amino acids. From germline, CDR1 is GTSNPN and CDR2 SVGIG (reference sequence).